This TCR beta chain appears in the sequencing data of a study of blood T cell repertoires in COVID-19. Study-level information: Both acute and convalescent COVID-19 samples were obtained from the United States, Italy and Spain. From T cells, B-cell-depleted T cells, or PBMCs came the material, which was cDNA or gDNA.

Here immunoSEQ multiplex PCR was the method, and the copy in TCRdb shows in-frame clones only, minus some. The repertoire includes over 150,000 clones, over 90% of them detected once, and roughly 0.56% sits in the top ten. Trimming shortened V by 0 bases and J by 0 bases, and 5 bases separated the two germline ends. Germline V CDR1 and CDR2: SGHRS, YFSETQ. The CDR3 is made up of 14 amino acids. The TCR comes from a middle-aged man with acute or convalescent COVID-19. This chain joins TRBV5-1 and TRBJ2-3; no firm D call. The sequencing input was peripheral blood. The CDR3 protein is CASSLDSSTDTQYF. The CDR3 DNA reads TGCGCCAGCAGCTTGGACAGTAGCACAGATACGCAGTATTTT. The entire variable domain, with the rest obtained from reference TRBV5-1 and TRBJ2-3, is as follows: KAGVTQTPRYLIKTRGQQVTLSCSPISGHRSVSWYQQTPGQGLQFLFEYFSETQRNKGNFPGRFSGRQFSNSRSEMNVSTLELGDSALYLCASSLDSSTDTQYFGPGTRLTVL.